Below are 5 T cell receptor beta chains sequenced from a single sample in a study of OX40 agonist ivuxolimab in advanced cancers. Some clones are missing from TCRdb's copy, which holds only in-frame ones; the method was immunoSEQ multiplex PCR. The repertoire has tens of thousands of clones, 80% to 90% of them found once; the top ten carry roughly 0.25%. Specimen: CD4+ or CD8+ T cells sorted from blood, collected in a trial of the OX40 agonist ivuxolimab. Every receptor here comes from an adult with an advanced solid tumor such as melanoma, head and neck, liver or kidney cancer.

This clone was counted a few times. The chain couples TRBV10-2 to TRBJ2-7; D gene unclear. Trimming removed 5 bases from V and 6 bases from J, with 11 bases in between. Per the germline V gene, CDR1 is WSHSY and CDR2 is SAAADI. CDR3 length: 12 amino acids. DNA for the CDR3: TGCGCCAGCAGTCTAGTCCCCGGCGAGCAGTACTTC. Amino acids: CASSLVPGEQYF.

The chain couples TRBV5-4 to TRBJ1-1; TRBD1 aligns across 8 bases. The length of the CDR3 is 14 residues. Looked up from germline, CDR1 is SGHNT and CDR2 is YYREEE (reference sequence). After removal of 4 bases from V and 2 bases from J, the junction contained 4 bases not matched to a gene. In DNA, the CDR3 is TGTGCCAGCAGCCGCGGACAGGGCAACACTGAAGCTTTCTTT. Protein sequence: CASSRGQGNTEAFF.

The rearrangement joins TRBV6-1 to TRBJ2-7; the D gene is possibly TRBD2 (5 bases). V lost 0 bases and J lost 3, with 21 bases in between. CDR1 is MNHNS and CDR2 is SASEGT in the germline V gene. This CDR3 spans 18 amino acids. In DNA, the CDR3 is TGTGCCAGCAGTGAAGCGCTTCCGGGGAAGTCGTCAAACTACGAGCAGTACTTC. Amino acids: CASSEALPGKSSNYEQYF.

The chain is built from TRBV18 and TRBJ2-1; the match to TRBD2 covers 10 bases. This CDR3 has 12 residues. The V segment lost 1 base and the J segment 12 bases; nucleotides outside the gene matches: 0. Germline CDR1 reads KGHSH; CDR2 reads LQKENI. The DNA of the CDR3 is TGTGCCAGCTCACCACAGCGGGAGGGGCAGTTCTTC. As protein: CASSPQREGQFF. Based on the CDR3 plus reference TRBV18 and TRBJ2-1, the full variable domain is NAGVMQNPRHLVRRRGQEARLRCSPMKGHSHVYWYRQLPEEGLKFMVYLQKENIIDESGMPKERFSAEFPKEGPSILRIQQVVRGDSAAYFCASSPQREGQFFGPGTRLTVL.

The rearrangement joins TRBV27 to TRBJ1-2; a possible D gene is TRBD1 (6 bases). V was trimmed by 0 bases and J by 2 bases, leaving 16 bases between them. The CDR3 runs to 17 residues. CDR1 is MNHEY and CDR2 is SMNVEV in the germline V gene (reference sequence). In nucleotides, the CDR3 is TGTGCCAGCAGTTTATCAGGGCGGGGGCCTTCGAACTATGGCTACACCTTC. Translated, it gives CASSLSGRGPSNYGYTF.